Listed here are 7 T cell receptor beta chains from one sample, sequenced in a study of blood T cell repertoires in COVID-19. Profiled with immunoSEQ multiplex PCR; TCRdb holds only in-frame clones, not every one. Of approximately 160,000 clones listed, 90% are singletons. Sequenced material: peripheral blood. The receptors come from a man aged 55 to 70 with active or convalescent COVID-19.

The chain combines TRBV19 with TRBJ1-5; 9 bases are a match to TRBD1. The CDR3 runs to 13 residues. The V gene's germline CDR1 is LNHDA and CDR2 SQIVND (reference sequence). V was clipped by 5 bases and J by 6 bases; unmatched bases: 2. CDR3 sequence: CASSWTGAQPQHF. The CDR3 region has the DNA TGTGCCAGTAGTTGGACAGGGGCTCAGCCCCAGCATTTT.

This chain links TRBV11-3 with TRBJ2-1, with 7 bases fitting TRBD2. Germline V gene lookup returns CDR1 SGHNT and CDR2 YENEEA. The CDR3 extends over 15 amino acids. The V and J ends lost 5 bases and 4 bases, in that order; junction bases with no gene match: 8. Here the CDR3 reads CASSPGGLEYNEQFF. The DNA for the CDR3 is TGTGCCAGCAGCCCCGGAGGACTAGAGTACAATGAGCAGTTCTTC. The full variable domain, its missing parts supplied by reference TRBV11-3 and TRBJ2-1, is EAGVVQSPRYKIIEKKQPVAFWCNPISGHNTLYWYLQNLGQGPELLIRYENEEAVDDSQLPKDRFSAERLKGVDSTLKIQPAELGDSAVYLCASSPGGLEYNEQFFGPGTRLTVL.

The chain combines TRBV20-1 with TRBJ2-1; maybe TRBD2 (5 bases). CDR3 length: 14 residues. CDR1 and CDR2 (germline): DFQATT, SNEGSKA (reference sequence). V gave up 3 bases and J gave up 6 bases, with 15 bases separating them. The CDR3 protein is CSASLASLVNEQFF. In DNA form, the CDR3 reads TGCAGTGCTAGTTTGGCTAGCTTGGTCAATGAGCAGTTCTTC.

The rearrangement joins TRBV6-6 to TRBJ2-5, with TRBD2 identical over 7 bases. The CDR3 contains 12 residues. V lost 5 bases, J lost 7 bases, and 4 bases stayed unmatched. The germline V gene has CDR1 MNHNY and CDR2 SVGAGI (reference sequence). The DNA of the CDR3 is TGTGCCAGCAGTGCTAGCGGTTCGACCCAGTACTTC. Residues: CASSASGSTQYF.

About this clone itself: Other DNA sequences in the sample encode the same CDR3. The chain recombines TRBV28 with TRBJ2-5; TRBD1 agrees at 8 bases. Germline values: CDR1 MDHEN, CDR2 SYDVKM. The V gene end was trimmed by 4 bases and the J gene end by 4 bases; junction bases not matched to a gene: 8. CDR3 length equals 15 residues. CDR3 in amino acids: CASSSPGQGGETQYF. Here the CDR3 DNA reads TGTGCCAGCAGTTCCCCCGGACAGGGAGGAGAGACCCAGTACTTC.

The chain carries TRBV21-1 and TRBJ2-7; TRBD1 is the table's D call, not checked against the DNA. TRBV21-1 is shown as a pseudogene. There are 17 residues in the CDR3. CDR3 sequence: CASSFFFGQRRNYEQYF. As DNA, the CDR3 is TGTGCCAGCAGCTTCTTTTTTGGACAACGACGGAACTACGAGCAGTACTTC.

V and J are TRBV27 and TRBJ1-1, with D unclear. The CDR3 extends over 13 amino acids. V was cut by 6 bases and J by 0 bases, with 8 bases left in between. CDR1 is MNHEY and CDR2 is SMNVEV in the germline V gene (reference sequence). The CDR3 nucleotides are TGTGCCAGCAGGCGTTCACTGAACACTGAAGCTTTCTTT. Translated: CASRRSLNTEAFF.